This paragraph reports one TCR beta chain. Its antigen is as yet unknown. The study profiled TCR beta VDJ and CDR3 using genomic DNA as template. MiXCR, run by TCRdb on the reads, gives a single entry per CDR3 protein. Here the sample spans more than 150,000 distinct CDR3 sequences, roughly half being singletons. The authors sequenced patients whose flow cytometry had shown CD8+CD57+ cell expansion. This sample was included in a study of CD8+CD57+ T cells in acquired aplastic anemia. The germline V gene has CDR1 SQVTM and CDR2 ANQGSEA. Trimming pared 7 bases from V and 2 bases from J, leaving 6 bases between. This CDR3 spans 10 amino acids. Notes on the study in general: Patients and controls were found to share twenty-nine CD8+ CDR3 sequences. CD8+ Simpson's diversity showed no significant patient-control difference.

The TCR comes from a human donor with aplastic anemia. V usage is TRBV29-1 and J usage is TRBJ2-7; tentative D call: TRBD2 (5 bases). Sequencing was carried out using sorted CD4+, CD8+, or CD8+CD57+ T cells (not recorded which) from PBMCs. This chain's CDR3 is CSGRTYEQYF. DNA for the CDR3: TGCAGCGGGAGGACCTACGAGCAGTACTTC.